These 29 T cell receptor beta chains were all obtained from the same sample, sequenced in a study of Graves' ophthalmopathy and Graves' hyperthyroidism. TCR beta CDR3 amplification used RNA transcripts. The workflow started with a first-round RT-PCR run with HTBI primers and then moved on to a second-round multiplex PCR. TCRdb re-called the multiplex PCR reads with MiXCR, one entry per CDR3 protein. In the table there are approximately 41,000 distinct CDR3 sequences, approximately 52% of which are singletons. The sample comprised peripheral blood. The origin of the receptors is an adult man with Graves' ophthalmopathy.

This clonotype was detected once. The rearrangement joins TRBV9 to TRBJ2-7, with a tentative D call TRBD2 (6 bases). The V end was cut by 7 bases, the J end by 0 bases, with 26 bases between. In germline, CDR1 is SGDLS, CDR2 YYNGEE. The CDR3 is 18 amino acids. In DNA form, the CDR3 reads TGTGCCAGCTCACCACAGGTAGAGGGAGGTATAAGCTCCTACGAGCAGTACTTC. Amino acids: CASSPQVEGGISSYEQYF.

This clonotype was observed a single time. This chain connects TRBV2 to TRBJ1-2; 8 bases match TRBD1. Germline V gene data show CDR1 as SNHLY and CDR2 as FYNNEI. The CDR3 sequence is 15 residues long. Trimming at V came to 6 bases and at J to 8 bases, leaving 14 bases not matched to a gene. CDR3 protein: CASRDREGQGGGYTF. The CDR3 coding sequence is TGTGCCAGCAGGGACAGGGAAGGACAGGGAGGCGGCTACACCTTC.

The CDR3 sequence: CASSLRGGNEQFF. Here the CDR3 DNA reads TGTGCCAGCAGCTTGAGGGGCGGCAATGAGCAGTTCTTC. V gene TRBV7-3 combines with J gene TRBJ2-1; D may correspond to TRBD1 or TRBD2 (5 bases each). Germline V gene data show CDR1 as SGHTA and CDR2 as FQGTGA. The CDR3 extends over 13 amino acids. V lost 3 bases to trimming and J lost 6 bases, with 9 bases between them.

This clonotype was seen repeatedly, ten times or more. In nucleotides, the CDR3 is TGTGCCAGCAGCTTAGGTAATAGTCCTCAGTACTTC. As protein: CASSLGNSPQYF. The chain employs TRBV7-9 and TRBJ2-4; no clear D. The CDR3 extends over 12 amino acids. Germline V gene data show CDR1 as SEHNR and CDR2 as FQNEAQ (reference sequence). V was cut by 1 base and J by 12 bases, with 10 bases left in between.

This clonotype was counted a few times. The rearrangement uses TRBV10-3 and TRBJ2-3; D is uncertain. V was trimmed by 10 bases and J by 4 bases, leaving 18 bases between them. CDR1 and CDR2 from the germline V gene are ENHRY and SYGVKD. The CDR3 loop spans 14 amino acids. DNA of the CDR3: TGTGCCACCACCCCCACATCGACTTCAGATACGCAGTATTTT. This codes for CATTPTSTSDTQYF.

This clonotype was counted a few times. This could be a read error, since a much larger clone is one nucleotide away. The V and J genes are TRBV6-6 and TRBJ2-1; D possibly uses TRBD1 or TRBD2 (6 bases each). The ends were cut back, 5 bases at V and 9 bases at J, with 17 bases in the middle. CDR1 is MNHNY and CDR2 is SVGAGI in the germline V gene (reference sequence). The CDR3 totals 14 residues. The CDR3 region has the DNA TGTGCCAGCAGTCATGGAACGGGGGCGCTTGAGCAGTTCTTC. It specifies CASSHGTGALEQFF.

This clonotype is medium-sized. The chain employs TRBV7-8 and TRBJ2-7; perhaps TRBD1 as D (5 bases). V lost 2 bases, J lost 6 bases, and 11 bases lay in between. The germline CDR1 and CDR2 sequences are SGHVS and FQNEAQ. The CDR3 is 13 amino acids. The CDR3 loop is CASSLIQGTEQYV. CDR3 DNA sequence: TGTGCCAGCAGCTTAATTCAGGGTACCGAGCAGTACGTC.

Points on this clonotype: Its ends do not fully match the called genes, so a read error is possible. CDR3 in amino acids: CAGSRDREGNTIYF. The CDR3 DNA is TGTGCCGGCAGCCGGGACAGGGAGGGGAACACCATATATTTT. The V gene is TRBV2, the J gene TRBJ1-3; TRBD1 matches 9 bases. The CDR3 is 14 amino acids. Looked up from germline, CDR1 is SNHLY and CDR2 is FYNNEI.

In its sample, this clonotype was seen many times. The chain links TRBV2 to TRBJ2-3; TRBD2 matches at 14 bases. CDR1 SNHLY and CDR2 FYNNEI come from the germline V gene. V was clipped by 4 bases and J by 0 bases; unmatched bases: 0. CDR3 length equals 16 residues. CDR3 DNA sequence: TGTGCCAGCAGTGGACTAGCGGGGGGGAGCACAGATACGCAGTATTTT. Translated: CASSGLAGGSTDTQYF.

By sample share, this clonotype is medium-sized. The chain couples TRBV10-3 to TRBJ2-1; possibly TRBD2 for D (6 bases). CDR3 size: 13 residues. V was shortened by 7 bases and J by 4 bases, with 11 bases between the two germline ends. Germline V gives CDR1 ENHRY, CDR2 SYGVKD. This chain's CDR3 is CAIMSSVYNEQFF. CDR3 in DNA: TGTGCCATCATGTCTAGCGTGTACAATGAGCAGTTCTTC.

The chain joins TRBV6-5 to TRBJ2-5; no clear D gene. Germline CDR1 is MNHEY and CDR2 is SVGAGI. The V and J ends lost 6 bases and 10 bases respectively, with 15 bases between them. CDR3 size: 12 residues. CDR3 loop: CASSASGLVQYF. CDR3 bases: TGTGCCAGCAGCGCATCCGGGTTGGTCCAGTACTTC.

Worth noting for this clonotype: Lacking the conserved final phenylalanine or tryptophan, this CDR3 likely reflects a read error. The chain has TRBV7-2 and TRBJ2-5; possibly TRBD2 for D (6 bases). Trimming pared 2 bases from V and 5 bases from J, leaving 15 bases between. Germline-derived CDR1 and CDR2 are SGHTA and FQGNSA. The CDR3 totals 15 residues. The CDR3 here is CASSLWRGPTETQYV. The CDR3 DNA reads as TGTGCCAGCAGCTTATGGAGGGGTCCTACGGAGACCCAGTACGTC.

CDR3 region: CASSRFQDILNTEAFF. DNA for the CDR3: TGTGCCAGCAGCCGCTTTCAAGACATATTGAACACTGAAGCTTTCTTT. The genes are TRBV3-1 and TRBJ1-1; D is uncertain. CDR1 is LGHDT, CDR2 YNNKEL, per germline (reference sequence). The CDR3 runs to 16 residues. Trimming stripped 4 bases from V and 0 bases from J, with 15 bases between.

The V gene is TRBV20-1, the J gene TRBJ1-5; TRBD1 is a possible D gene (6 bases). V shed 4 bases and J shed 5 bases, with 21 bases lying between them. This CDR3 has 16 residues. Germline CDR1 and CDR2: DFQATT and SNEGSKA (reference sequence). The chain's CDR3 is CSAMPGGRGRDQPQHF. The DNA for the CDR3 is TGCAGTGCTATGCCGGGGGGCAGGGGTAGGGATCAGCCCCAGCATTTT.

This clonotype was recorded at least ten times. The V gene is TRBV9, the J gene TRBJ2-1; TRBD2 agrees at 7 bases. The germline V gene has CDR1 SGDLS and CDR2 YYNGEE. Unmatched junction bases numbered 7, after V lost 3 bases and J lost 7 bases. The CDR3 is made up of 14 amino acids. The CDR3 is CASSAGGNRNEQFF. The CDR3 bases are TGTGCCAGCAGCGCCGGGGGGAACCGAAATGAGCAGTTCTTC. Full variable domain (outside the CDR3, taken from reference TRBV9 and TRBJ2-1): DSGVTQTPKHLITATGQRVTLRCSPRSGDLSVYWYQQSLDQGLQFLIQYYNGEERAKGNILERFSAQQFPDLHSELNLSSLELGDSALYFCASSAGGNRNEQFFGPGTRLTVL.

V gene TRBV29-1 combines with J gene TRBJ2-2; D possibly corresponds to TRBD2 (5 bases). The V end was cut by 4 bases, the J end by 6 bases, with 9 bases between. The germline V gene encodes CDR1 SQVTM and CDR2 ANQGSEA. The CDR3 extends over 12 amino acids. This CDR3 is CSVGSGAGELFF. CDR3 sequence (DNA): TGCAGCGTTGGGAGCGGCGCCGGGGAGCTGTTTTTT.

With regard to this clonotype: A much larger clone differs from this one at a single base, so this may be a read error. CDR3 region: CASSGVQRNEQFF. The CDR3 region has the DNA TGTGCCAGCAGTGGAGTCCAGAGAAATGAGCAGTTCTTC. The rearrangement uses TRBV6-1 and TRBJ2-1; no definite D call. V lost 4 bases to trimming and J lost 7 bases, with 11 bases between them. The CDR3 is made up of 13 amino acids. In germline, CDR1 is MNHNS, CDR2 SASEGT.

The chain joins TRBV20-1 to TRBJ1-2; TRBD1 agrees at 8 bases. Germline-derived CDR1 and CDR2 are DFQATT and SNEGSKA (reference sequence). Germline trimming cut 3 bases from V and 1 base from J; bases unmatched to any gene: 7. The CDR3 contains 15 residues. DNA for the CDR3: TGCAGTGCTAGGGGCACAGGGGGAAATAACTATGGCTACACCTTC. As protein: CSARGTGGNNYGYTF.

The J gene is TRBJ2-3, the V gene TRBV5-1; 10 positions match TRBD2. The CDR3 loop spans 15 amino acids. V trimming: 3 bases; J trimming: 3 bases; junction bases outside the gene matches: 4. The germline V gene encodes CDR1 SGHRS and CDR2 YFSETQ. In DNA, the CDR3 is TGCGCCAGCAGCTCGGCACTAGCGGGGACAGATACGCAGTATTTT. Its translation: CASSSALAGTDTQYF.

The chain uses TRBV5-1 and TRBJ2-3, with 8 bases that match TRBD1. The V gene's germline CDR1 is SGHRS and CDR2 YFSETQ. The V segment lost 5 bases and the J segment 5 bases; nucleotides outside the gene matches: 4. The CDR3 runs 13 residues. The CDR3 coding sequence is TGCGCCAGCAGGAACAGGGGGGTAGATACGCAGTATTTT. This encodes CASRNRGVDTQYF.

This clonotype was detected ten times or more. The chain carries TRBV27 and TRBJ2-5; 12 nucleotides agree with TRBD2. The J segment lost 4 bases and the V segment lost 3 bases, leaving 3 bases of the junction unmatched. Germline V gene data show CDR1 as MNHEY and CDR2 as SMNVEV (reference sequence). The CDR3 totals 15 residues. In nucleotides, the CDR3 is TGTGCCAGCAGTTTCTCTAGCGGGAGGGGAGAGACCCAGTACTTC. This translates into CASSFSSGRGETQYF.

This clonotype was recorded many times. One junction end disagrees with the germline gene, perhaps due to a read error. The chain uses TRBV12-3 or TRBV12-4 and TRBJ1-4; D is possibly TRBD1 (6 bases). This CDR3 contains 12 residues. The CDR3 loop reads CASSLALQGPIF. In DNA form, the CDR3 reads TGTGCCAGCAGTTTAGCGCTACAGGGCCCTATTTTT.

This clonotype was observed many times. The chain joins TRBV4-3 to TRBJ2-5, with 9 nucleotides matching TRBD2. The CDR3 sequence is 19 residues long. V shed 0 bases and J 5 bases; nucleotides not matched to a gene: 16. The germline V gene encodes CDR1 LGHNA and CDR2 YSLEER. DNA for the CDR3: TGCGCCAGCAGCCAAGATCGGTCCCACGCCGGACTAGCGACGGAGACCCAGTACTTC. The encoded protein is CASSQDRSHAGLATETQYF.

This clonotype was seen repeatedly, ten times or more. V gene TRBV7-3 combines with J gene TRBJ2-3, with TRBD2 matching over 9 bases. This CDR3 spans 15 amino acids. Losses at the gene ends were 4 bases for V and 2 bases for J; bases not matched to a gene: 4. Germline CDR1 reads SGHTA; CDR2 reads FQGTGA. The CDR3 reads CASSSSGRPTDTQYF. CDR3 DNA sequence: TGTGCCAGCAGCTCGAGCGGGAGGCCCACAGATACGCAGTATTTT. Drawing the rest from reference TRBV7-3 and TRBJ2-3, the complete variable domain is GAGVSQTPSNKVTEKGKYVELRCDPISGHTALYWYRQSLGQGPEFLIYFQGTGAADDSGLPNDRFFAVRPEGSVSTLKIQRTERGDSAVYLCASSSSGRPTDTQYFGPGTRLTVL.

This clonotype showed up just once. The chain employs TRBV7-9 and TRBJ2-6; 7 nucleotides align to TRBD1. Germline V lookup: CDR1 SEHNR, CDR2 FQNEAQ (reference sequence). The CDR3 loop spans 17 amino acids. Trimming removed 4 bases from V and 0 bases from J; junction bases left unmatched: 6. CDR3 bases: TGTGCCAGCAGCTCGGGACAGTTAGTCTCTGGGGCCAACGTCCTGACTTTC. Translated: CASSSGQLVSGANVLTF.

This clonotype was recorded at least ten times. In DNA form, the CDR3 reads TGTGCCAGCAGCTTACGGTGGCGGGGGAAGGAATACAATGAGCAGTTCTTC. Translated, it gives CASSLRWRGKEYNEQFF. The gene calls are TRBV7-8 and TRBJ2-1; 7 bases fit TRBD2. CDR3 length: 17 amino acids. V gave up 2 bases and J gave up 4 bases; unmatched junction bases: 11. Germline V gene lookup returns CDR1 SGHVS and CDR2 FQNEAQ.

This clonotype has ten or more counts. V is TRBV6-2 or TRBV6-3 and J is TRBJ2-7; 7 bases agree with TRBD1. The CDR3 extends over 16 amino acids. The V segment lost 4 bases and the J segment 2 bases; nucleotides outside the gene matches: 11. In germline, CDR1 is MNHEY, CDR2 SVGEGT. CDR3 DNA: TGTGCCAGCAGTTCCGATAGGACAGGTGAGACCTACGAGCAGTACGTC. Translated, it gives CASSSDRTGETYEQYV.

The chain employs TRBV20-1 and TRBJ2-3; perhaps TRBD2 as D (5 bases). Germline V lookup: CDR1 DFQATT, CDR2 SNEGSKA (reference sequence). V lost 4 bases and J lost 2, with 10 bases in between. The CDR3 covers 13 residues. CDR3 sequence reads: CSAIRRYTDTQYF. The DNA for the CDR3 is TGCAGTGCTATCCGGAGGTACACAGATACGCAGTATTTT.

The chain links TRBV7-9 to TRBJ2-7; the D is unclear. The CDR3 consists of 14 residues. The germline gives CDR1 SEHNR, CDR2 FQNEAQ (reference sequence). Trimming shortened V by 1 base and J by 5 bases, and 12 bases separated the two germline ends. The CDR3 DNA reads as TGTGCCAGCAGCTTAGAGGGTCGGCTCCACGAGCAGTACTTC. It codes for CASSLEGRLHEQYF.